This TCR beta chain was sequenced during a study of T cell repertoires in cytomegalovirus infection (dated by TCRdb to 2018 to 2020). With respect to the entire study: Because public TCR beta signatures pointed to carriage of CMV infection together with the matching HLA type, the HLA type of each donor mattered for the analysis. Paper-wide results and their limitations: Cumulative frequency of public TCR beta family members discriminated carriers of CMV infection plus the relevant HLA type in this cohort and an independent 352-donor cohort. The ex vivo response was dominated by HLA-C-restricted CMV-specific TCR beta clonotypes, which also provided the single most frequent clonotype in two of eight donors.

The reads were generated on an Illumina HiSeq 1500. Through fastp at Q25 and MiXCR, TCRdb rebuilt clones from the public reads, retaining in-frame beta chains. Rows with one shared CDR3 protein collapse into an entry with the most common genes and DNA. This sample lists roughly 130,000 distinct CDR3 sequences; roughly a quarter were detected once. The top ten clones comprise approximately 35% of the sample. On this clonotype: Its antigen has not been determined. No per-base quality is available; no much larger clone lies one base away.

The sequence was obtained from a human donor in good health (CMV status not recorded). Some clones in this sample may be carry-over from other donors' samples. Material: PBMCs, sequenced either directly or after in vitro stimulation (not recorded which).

The CDR3 protein sequence reads: CASSSKLSRFDNEQFF. The nucleotides read TGCGCCAGCAGCTCCAAGTTATCGCGGTTCGACAATGAGCAGTTCTTC. The sequence is built from TRBV4-1 and TRBJ2-1, with the D gene call left open. The germline V gene specifies MGHRA as CDR1 and YSYEKL as CDR2. The CDR3 sequence holds 16 residues, the cysteine and phenylalanine included. Just CDR3 DNA is preserved here, 48 bases in frame from base 1. The V and J ends are trimmed by 5 bases and 5 bases, leaving 19 bases between them.